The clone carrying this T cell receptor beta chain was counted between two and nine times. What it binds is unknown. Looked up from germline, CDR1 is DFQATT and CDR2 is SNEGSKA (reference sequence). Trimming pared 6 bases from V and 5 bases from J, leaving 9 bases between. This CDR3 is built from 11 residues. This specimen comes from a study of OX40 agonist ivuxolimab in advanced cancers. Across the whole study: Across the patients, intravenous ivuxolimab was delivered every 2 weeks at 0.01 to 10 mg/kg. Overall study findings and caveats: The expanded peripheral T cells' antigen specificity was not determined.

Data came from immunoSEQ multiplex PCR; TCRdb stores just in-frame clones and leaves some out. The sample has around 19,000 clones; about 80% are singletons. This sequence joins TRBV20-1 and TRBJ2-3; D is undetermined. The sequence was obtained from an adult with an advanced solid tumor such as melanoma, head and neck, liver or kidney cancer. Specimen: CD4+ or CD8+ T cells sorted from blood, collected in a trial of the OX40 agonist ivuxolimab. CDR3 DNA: TGCAGTGCCCAGATCGAAGATACGCAGTATTTT. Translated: CSAQIEDTQYF.